The 22 T cell receptor beta chains given below trace back to one sample, sequenced in a study of beta chain features in type 1 diabetes. Overall study findings and caveats: Across all four CD4+ subsets, people with type 1 diabetes showed modestly shorter TCRB CDR3s.

The antigens for these receptors are not known. TCRB transcripts that were expressed got sequenced, as all of the isolated RNA had been reverse transcribed. The assay was immunoSEQ multiplex PCR, and TCRdb's table has in-frame clones only and misses some. The sample consists of 300,000 to 400,000 clones, 7% to 10% of them appearing once. Input material: central memory CD4+ T cells from blood. Source of these receptors: a young man with type 1 diabetes.

A few counts support this clone. This chain connects TRBV28 to TRBJ1-2; possibly TRBD1 for D (5 bases). This CDR3 region has 14 residues. From germline, CDR1 is MDHEN and CDR2 SYDVKM. Between the trimmed V and J ends, which lost 7 bases and 0 bases, there was a span of 12 bases. CDR3 residues: CASTSGAPNYGYTF. DNA for the CDR3: TGTGCCAGCACCTCCGGGGCACCTAACTATGGCTACACCTTC.

This clone was found a few times. The chain couples TRBV18 to TRBJ2-7, with TRBD1 identical over 11 bases. The CDR3 consists of 15 residues. From germline, CDR1 is KGHSH and CDR2 LQKENI. The trim removed 1 base at V and 3 bases at J, leaving 2 bases unmatched. The CDR3 is CASSPLGTGGYEQYF. DNA of the CDR3: TGTGCCAGCTCACCACTTGGGACAGGGGGCTACGAGCAGTACTTC.

The chain couples TRBV10-3 to TRBJ2-7; 7 bases agree with TRBD1. Germline V gene lookup returns CDR1 ENHRY and CDR2 SYGVKD. The CDR3 runs to 15 residues. Unmatched junction bases numbered 3, after V lost 0 bases and J lost 1 base. CDR3 in amino acids: CAISESTGKSYEQYF. The CDR3 coding sequence is TGTGCCATCAGTGAGTCGACAGGGAAGTCCTACGAGCAGTACTTC.

This clone was counted a few times. The chain has TRBV29-1 and TRBJ2-2; the match to TRBD2 covers 7 bases. V gave up 3 bases and J gave up 4 bases; unmatched junction bases: 2. The CDR3 totals 13 residues. CDR1 and CDR2 from the germline V gene are SQVTM and ANQGSEA. The CDR3 region is CSVDGGGTGELFF. In nucleotides, the CDR3 is TGCAGCGTTGATGGCGGGGGCACCGGGGAGCTGTTTTTT.

This clone came up a few times. This chain links TRBV19 with TRBJ1-5; possible D gene TRBD1, 5 bases. Germline CDR1 reads LNHDA; CDR2 reads SQIVND (reference sequence). CDR3 size: 16 residues. V gave up 5 bases and J gave up 7 bases, with 21 bases separating them. Written as DNA, the CDR3 is TGTGCCAGTAGTGCCCGGGACGGCCGATCTCACCAGCCCCAGCATTTT. Amino acids: CASSARDGRSHQPQHF. The variable domain in full, completed from reference TRBV19 and TRBJ1-5, reads DGGITQSPKYLFRKEGQNVTLSCEQNLNHDAMYWYRQDPGQGLRLIYYSQIVNDFQKGDIAEGYSVSREKKESFPLTVTSAQKNPTAFYLCASSARDGRSHQPQHFGDGTRLSIL.

This clone was observed a few times. V is TRBV19 and J is TRBJ1-4; 7 nucleotides agree with TRBD1. Germline V CDR1 and CDR2: LNHDA, SQIVND (reference sequence). The trim removed 6 bases at V and 0 bases at J, leaving 7 bases unmatched. This CDR3 region has 16 residues. The CDR3 nucleotides are TGTGCCAGTAGCCGAAATCAGGGGGCAACTAATGAAAAACTGTTTTTT. It yields the protein CASSRNQGATNEKLFF.

This clone has only a few counts. CDR3 in DNA: TGTGCCAGCAGTTACCAGGGGGCAGGCACTGAAGCTTTCTTT. Its translation is CASSYQGAGTEAFF. The chain couples TRBV6-5 to TRBJ1-1; 8 nucleotides agree with TRBD1. This CDR3 has 14 residues. J lost 4 bases, V lost 2 bases, and 3 bases had no gene match. Germline V lookup: CDR1 MNHEY, CDR2 SVGAGI.

CDR3 coding DNA: TGTGCCAGCAGTGAGGAGAGAAACTATGGCTACACCTTC. Its protein product is CASSEERNYGYTF. The chain recombines TRBV2 with TRBJ1-2; D not certain. V was pared by 3 bases and J by 2 bases, with 7 bases between. The CDR3 has 13 amino acids. Per germline, CDR1 SNHLY and CDR2 FYNNEI.

This clone was counted a few times. V gene TRBV2 combines with J gene TRBJ1-5; maybe TRBD1 (6 bases). The V end lost 10 bases, the J end lost 2 bases, and 15 bases lay between the germline ends. CDR1 and CDR2 from the germline V gene are SNHLY and FYNNEI. This CDR3 has 14 residues. CDR3 nucleotides: TGTGCCACTCGACAGGAGCCTCGCAATCAGCCCCAGCATTTT. Amino acids: CATRQEPRNQPQHF.

For the CDR3, the DNA is TGTGCCAGCAGGGACGACAGAGAGACCCAGTACTTC. This codes for CASRDDRETQYF. J is TRBJ2-5 and V is TRBV6-5, with D possibly matching TRBD1 (5 bases). This CDR3 spans 12 amino acids. Germline CDR1 MNHEY, CDR2 SVGAGI. V gave up 6 bases and J gave up 4 bases, with 9 bases separating them.

The chain carries TRBV6-6 and TRBJ2-3; TRBD1 matches at 9 bases. Germline V gene sequence: CDR1 MNHNY, CDR2 SVGAGI (reference sequence). V shed 5 bases, J shed 6 bases, and the junction held 9 bases outside the gene matches. The CDR3 spans 15 residues. The CDR3: CASSPQTGGPDTQYF. For the CDR3, the DNA is TGTGCCAGCAGTCCCCAAACAGGGGGCCCGGATACGCAGTATTTT.

The chain uses TRBV28 and TRBJ1-1; D is uncertain. Germline-derived CDR1 and CDR2 are MDHEN and SYDVKM. Trimming pared 10 bases from V and 2 bases from J, leaving 14 bases between. The CDR3 is 13 residues long. CDR3 in amino acids: CAITRRTNTEAFF. CDR3 in DNA: TGTGCCATCACCCGCAGAACTAACACTGAAGCTTTCTTT. The variable domain in full, completed from reference TRBV28 and TRBJ1-1, reads DVKVTQSSRYLVKRTGEKVFLECVQDMDHENMFWYRQDPGLGLRLIYFSYDVKMKEKGDIPEGYSVSREKKERFSLILESASTNQTSMYLCAITRRTNTEAFFGQGTRLTVV.

This clone has more than one count but fewer than ten. The rearrangement joins TRBV4-3 to TRBJ2-3; 10 nucleotides align to TRBD1. Germline CDR1 and CDR2: LGHNA and YSLEER. J gave up 6 bases and V 4 bases, and 13 bases lay outside the gene matches. The CDR3 runs 17 residues. The CDR3 region has the DNA TGCGCCAGCAGCCGTCTAATGACAGGGGGCGCGGGGGATACGCAGTATTTT. It specifies CASSRLMTGGAGDTQYF.

Only a few counts were recorded for this clone. V is TRBV4-3 and J is TRBJ2-4; TRBD2 matches at 12 bases. Trimming at V came to 2 bases and at J to 1 base, leaving 9 bases not matched to a gene. Germline assignment: CDR1 LGHNA and CDR2 YSLEER. The CDR3 runs to 19 residues. In DNA form, the CDR3 reads TGCGCCAGCAGCCAACAACTAGCGGGGGGCCTTGGCGCCAAAAACATTCAGTACTTC. Translated, it gives CASSQQLAGGLGAKNIQYF.

This clone was recorded a few times. V gene TRBV10-1 combines with J gene TRBJ1-4, with TRBD1 matching over 7 bases. In germline, CDR1 is WNHNN, CDR2 SYGVQD (reference sequence). V gave up 3 bases and J gave up 7 bases; unmatched junction bases: 5. The CDR3 is made up of 14 amino acids. As DNA, the CDR3 is TGCGCCAGCAGTGAACGACAGGGAGGTGAAAAACTGTTTTTT. Translating it yields CASSERQGGEKLFF.

This clone was seen only a few times. The chain uses TRBV6-5 and TRBJ2-3, with TRBD2 identical over 11 bases. The CDR3 contains 15 residues. With V trimmed by 4 bases and J by 1 base, 1 base remained unmatched. From germline, CDR1 is MNHEY and CDR2 SVGAGI. CDR3 nucleotide sequence: TGTGCCAGCAGTTGGGGACTAGCGGGCACAGATACGCAGTATTTT. Residues: CASSWGLAGTDTQYF.

This clone was detected a few times. The gene calls are TRBV11-2 and TRBJ2-1; 8 bases are shared with TRBD2. Unmatched junction bases numbered 6, after V lost 2 bases and J lost 0 bases. CDR1 and CDR2 from the germline V gene are SGHAT and FQNNGV. The CDR3 has 17 residues. CDR3 coding DNA: TGTGCCAGCAGCTTAATTTCGGGAGGGGGCTCCTACAATGAGCAGTTCTTC. As protein: CASSLISGGGSYNEQFF.

The chain joins TRBV27 to TRBJ2-7; possibly TRBD2 for D (6 bases). The germline gives CDR1 MNHEY, CDR2 SMNVEV (reference sequence). Trimming took off 5 bases at V and 4 bases at J, with 12 bases between the two ends. This CDR3 is built from 13 residues. The CDR3: CASSRGTWYEQYF. CDR3 bases: TGTGCCAGCAGTCGGGGGACCTGGTACGAGCAGTACTTC.

This clone came up a few times. V and J are TRBV5-1 and TRBJ1-6, with a tentative D call TRBD1 (5 bases). This CDR3 has 17 amino acids. Germline loops: CDR1 SGHRS, CDR2 YFSETQ. Trimming pared 0 bases from V and 5 bases from J, leaving 15 bases between. The CDR3 sequence is CASSLALWGEDNSPLHF. Written as DNA, the CDR3 is TGCGCCAGCAGCTTGGCTTTGTGGGGGGAGGATAATTCACCCCTCCACTTT.

This rearrangement joins TRBV28 to TRBJ2-3, with no clear D. CDR1 and CDR2 (germline): MDHEN, SYDVKM. V lost 2 bases, J lost 5 bases, and 2 bases lay in between. The CDR3 sequence is 11 residues long. CDR3 amino acids: CASSLKDTQYF. CDR3 DNA: TGTGCCAGCAGTTTAAAAGATACGCAGTATTTT.

V and J are TRBV6-5 and TRBJ2-7; D assignment may be TRBD1 or TRBD2 (5 bases each). CDR1 MNHEY and CDR2 SVGAGI come from the germline V gene. The CDR3 has 13 amino acids. With 6 bases removed from V and 6 bases from J, the gap between germline ends came to 15 bases. CDR3 coding DNA: TGTGCCAGCAGCCTTATGTCCGGGGCCGAGCAGTACTTC. Amino acids: CASSLMSGAEQYF.

This clone was picked up a small number of times. The chain carries TRBV5-1 and TRBJ1-2, with 7 bases fitting TRBD1. The CDR3 has 15 residues. The germline V gene encodes CDR1 SGHRS and CDR2 YFSETQ. V trimming: 3 bases; J trimming: 8 bases; junction bases outside the gene matches: 13. For the CDR3, the DNA is TGCGCCAGCAGCTCGGAGACAGGGACGGTCGGAGGCTACACCTTC. Translated, it gives CASSSETGTVGGYTF. Full variable domain (outside the CDR3, taken from reference TRBV5-1 and TRBJ1-2): KAGVTQTPRYLIKTRGQQVTLSCSPISGHRSVSWYQQTPGQGLQFLFEYFSETQRNKGNFPGRFSGRQFSNSRSEMNVSTLELGDSALYLCASSSETGTVGGYTFGSGTRLTVV.